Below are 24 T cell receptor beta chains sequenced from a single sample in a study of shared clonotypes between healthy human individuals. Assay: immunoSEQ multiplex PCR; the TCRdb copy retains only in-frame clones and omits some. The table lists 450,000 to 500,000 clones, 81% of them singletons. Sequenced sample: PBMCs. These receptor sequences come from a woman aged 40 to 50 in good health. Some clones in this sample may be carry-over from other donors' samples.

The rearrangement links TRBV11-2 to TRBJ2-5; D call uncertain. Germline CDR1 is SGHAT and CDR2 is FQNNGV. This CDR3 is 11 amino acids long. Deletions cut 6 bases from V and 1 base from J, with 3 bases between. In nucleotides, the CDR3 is TGTGCCAGCAGAAGCCAAGAGACCCAGTACTTC. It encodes CASRSQETQYF.

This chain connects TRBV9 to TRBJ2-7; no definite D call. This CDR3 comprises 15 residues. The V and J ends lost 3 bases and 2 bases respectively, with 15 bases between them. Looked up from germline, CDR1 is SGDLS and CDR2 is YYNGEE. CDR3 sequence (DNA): TGTGCCAGCAGCGCCCGACCGGACCCGACCTACGAGCAGTACTTC. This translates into CASSARPDPTYEQYF.

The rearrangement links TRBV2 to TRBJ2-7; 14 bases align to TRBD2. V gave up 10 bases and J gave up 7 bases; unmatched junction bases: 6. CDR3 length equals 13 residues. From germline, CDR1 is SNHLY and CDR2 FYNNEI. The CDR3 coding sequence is TGTGCCACAGGACTAGCGGGGGGTGGAGAGCAGTACTTC. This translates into CATGLAGGGEQYF.

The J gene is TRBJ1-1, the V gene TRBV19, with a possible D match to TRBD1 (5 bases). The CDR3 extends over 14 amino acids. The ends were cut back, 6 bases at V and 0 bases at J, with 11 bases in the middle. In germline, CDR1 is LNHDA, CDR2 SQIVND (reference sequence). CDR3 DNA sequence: TGTGCCAGTAGAGGGGACTTATTGAACACTGAAGCTTTCTTT. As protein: CASRGDLLNTEAFF.

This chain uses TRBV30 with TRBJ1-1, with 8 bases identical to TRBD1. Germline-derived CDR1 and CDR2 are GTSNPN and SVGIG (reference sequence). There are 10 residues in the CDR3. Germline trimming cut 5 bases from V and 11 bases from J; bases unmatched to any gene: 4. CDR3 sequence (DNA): TGTGCCTGGGGACAGGGTGAGGCTTTCTTT. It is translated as CAWGQGEAFF.

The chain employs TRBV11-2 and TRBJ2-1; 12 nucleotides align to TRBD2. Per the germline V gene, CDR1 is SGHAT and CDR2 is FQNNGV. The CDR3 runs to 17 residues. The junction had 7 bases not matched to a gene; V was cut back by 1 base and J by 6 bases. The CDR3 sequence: CASSLAPAGLAGNEQFF. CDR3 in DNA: TGTGCCAGCAGCTTAGCACCTGCGGGACTAGCGGGCAATGAGCAGTTCTTC.

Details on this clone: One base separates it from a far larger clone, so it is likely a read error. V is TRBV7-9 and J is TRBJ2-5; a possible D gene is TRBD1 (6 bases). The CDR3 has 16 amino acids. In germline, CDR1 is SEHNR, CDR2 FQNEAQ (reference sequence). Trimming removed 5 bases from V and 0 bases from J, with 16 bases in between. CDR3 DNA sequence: TGTGCCAGCAGCCTCCGGGACATGGCTTACCAAGAGACCCAGTACTTC. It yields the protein CASSLRDMAYQETQYF.

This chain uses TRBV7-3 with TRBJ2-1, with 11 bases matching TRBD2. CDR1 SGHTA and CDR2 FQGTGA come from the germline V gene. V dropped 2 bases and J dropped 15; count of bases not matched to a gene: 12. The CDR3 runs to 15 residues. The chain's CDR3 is CASSLRPELAGDLFF. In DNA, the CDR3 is TGTGCCAGCAGCTTACGCCCTGAACTAGCGGGAGACTTGTTCTTC. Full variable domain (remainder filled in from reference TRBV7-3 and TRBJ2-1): GAGVSQTPSNKVTEKGKYVELRCDPISGHTALYWYRQSLGQGPEFLIYFQGTGAADDSGLPNDRFFAVRPEGSVSTLKIQRTERGDSAVYLCASSLRPELAGDLFFGPGTRLTVL.

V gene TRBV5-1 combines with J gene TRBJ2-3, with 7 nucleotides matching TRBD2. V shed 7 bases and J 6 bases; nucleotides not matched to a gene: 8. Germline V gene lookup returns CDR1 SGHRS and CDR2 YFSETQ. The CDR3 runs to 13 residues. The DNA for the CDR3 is TGCGCCAGCGGGGCGGGGGAAAGGGATACGCAGTATTTT. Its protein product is CASGAGERDTQYF.

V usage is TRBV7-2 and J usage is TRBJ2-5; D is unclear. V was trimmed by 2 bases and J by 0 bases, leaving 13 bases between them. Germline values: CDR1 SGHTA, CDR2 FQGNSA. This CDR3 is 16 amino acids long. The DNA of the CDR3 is TGTGCCAGCAGCTTATCGCCCACTCAATACCAAGAGACCCAGTACTTC. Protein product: CASSLSPTQYQETQYF.

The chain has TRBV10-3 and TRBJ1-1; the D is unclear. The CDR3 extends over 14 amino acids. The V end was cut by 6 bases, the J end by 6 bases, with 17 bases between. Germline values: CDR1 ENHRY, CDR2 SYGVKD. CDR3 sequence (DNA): TGTGCCATCAGAAAGGAGGAGGAGGGTCCTGAAGCTTTCTTT. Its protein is CAIRKEEEGPEAFF.

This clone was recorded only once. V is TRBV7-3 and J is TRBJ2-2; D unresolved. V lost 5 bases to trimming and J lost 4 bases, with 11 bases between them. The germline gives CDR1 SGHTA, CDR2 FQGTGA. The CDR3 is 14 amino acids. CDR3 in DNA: TGTGCCAGCAGCACCGACTCATCCACCGGGGAGCTGTTTTTT. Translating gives CASSTDSSTGELFF.

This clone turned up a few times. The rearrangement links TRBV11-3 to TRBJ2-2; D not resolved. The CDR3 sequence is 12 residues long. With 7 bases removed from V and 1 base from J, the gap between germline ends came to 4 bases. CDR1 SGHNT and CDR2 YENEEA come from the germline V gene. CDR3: CASNGNTGELFF. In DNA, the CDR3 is TGTGCCAGCAATGGGAACACCGGGGAGCTGTTTTTT.

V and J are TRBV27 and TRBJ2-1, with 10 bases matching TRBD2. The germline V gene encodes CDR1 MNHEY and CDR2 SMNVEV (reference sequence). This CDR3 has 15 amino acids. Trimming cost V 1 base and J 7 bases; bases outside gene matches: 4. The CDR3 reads CASSLLLAGDNEQFF. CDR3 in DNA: TGTGCCAGCAGTTTATTGCTAGCGGGAGATAATGAGCAGTTCTTC.

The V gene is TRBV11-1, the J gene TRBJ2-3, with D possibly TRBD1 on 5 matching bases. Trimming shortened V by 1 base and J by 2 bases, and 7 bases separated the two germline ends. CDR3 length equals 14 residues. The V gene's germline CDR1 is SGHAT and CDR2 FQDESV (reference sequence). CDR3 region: CASSLGGYTDTQYF. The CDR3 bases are TGTGCCAGCAGCTTAGGGGGCTACACAGATACGCAGTATTTT.

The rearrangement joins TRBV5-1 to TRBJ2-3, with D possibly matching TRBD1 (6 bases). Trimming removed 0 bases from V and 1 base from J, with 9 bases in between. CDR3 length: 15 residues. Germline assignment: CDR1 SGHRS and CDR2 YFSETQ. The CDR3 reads CASSLGRTGTDTQYF. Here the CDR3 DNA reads TGCGCCAGCAGCTTGGGGCGGACAGGCACAGATACGCAGTATTTT.

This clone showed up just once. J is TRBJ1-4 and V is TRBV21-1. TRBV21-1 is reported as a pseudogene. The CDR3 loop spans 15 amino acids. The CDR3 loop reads CASSDKGLSNEKLFF. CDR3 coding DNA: TGTGCCAGCAGCGACAAGGGACTGAGTAATGAAAAACTGTTTTTT.

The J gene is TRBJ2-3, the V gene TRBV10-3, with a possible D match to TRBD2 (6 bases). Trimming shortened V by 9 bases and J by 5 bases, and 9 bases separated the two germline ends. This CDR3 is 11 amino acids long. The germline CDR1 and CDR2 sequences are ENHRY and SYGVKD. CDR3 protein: CAMGLLDTQYF. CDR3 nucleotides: TGTGCCATGGGACTTTTAGATACGCAGTATTTT.

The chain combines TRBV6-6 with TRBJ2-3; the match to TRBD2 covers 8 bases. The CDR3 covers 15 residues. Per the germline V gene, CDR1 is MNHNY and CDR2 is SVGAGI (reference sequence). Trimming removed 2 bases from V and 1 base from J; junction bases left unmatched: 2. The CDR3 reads CASSYGLARTDTQYF. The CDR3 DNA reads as TGTGCCAGCAGTTACGGACTAGCCCGCACAGATACGCAGTATTTT.

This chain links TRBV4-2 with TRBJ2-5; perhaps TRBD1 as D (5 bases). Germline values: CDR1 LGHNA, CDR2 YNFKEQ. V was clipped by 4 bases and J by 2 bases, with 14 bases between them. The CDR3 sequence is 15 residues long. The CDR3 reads CASSPVGRVQETQYF. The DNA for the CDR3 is TGTGCCAGCAGCCCTGTGGGCAGGGTGCAAGAGACCCAGTACTTC.

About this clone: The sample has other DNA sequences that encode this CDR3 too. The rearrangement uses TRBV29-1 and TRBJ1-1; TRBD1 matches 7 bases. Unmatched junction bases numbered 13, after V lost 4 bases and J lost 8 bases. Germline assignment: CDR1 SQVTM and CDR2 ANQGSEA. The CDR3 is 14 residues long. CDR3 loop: CSVVNRDSFLEAFF. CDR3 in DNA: TGCAGCGTTGTGAACCGGGACAGCTTTTTAGAAGCTTTCTTT.

The CDR3 nucleotides are TGTGCCAGCAGTTCCCGCGAAGCGGACCACTACGAGCAGTACTTC. Protein: CASSSREADHYEQYF. The rearrangement uses TRBV27 and TRBJ2-7, with D maybe TRBD2 (5 bases). The CDR3 is made up of 15 amino acids. The germline V and J ends were trimmed by 4 bases and 3 bases, with 16 bases remaining between them. The germline CDR1 and CDR2 sequences are MNHEY and SMNVEV (reference sequence).

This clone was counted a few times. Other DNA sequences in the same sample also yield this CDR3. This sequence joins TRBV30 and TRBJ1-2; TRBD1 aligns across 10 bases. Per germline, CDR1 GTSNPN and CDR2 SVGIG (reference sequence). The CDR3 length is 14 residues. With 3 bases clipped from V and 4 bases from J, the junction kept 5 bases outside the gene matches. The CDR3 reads CAWSRDRGSYGYTF. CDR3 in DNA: TGTGCCTGGAGCCGGGACAGGGGATCCTATGGCTACACCTTC.

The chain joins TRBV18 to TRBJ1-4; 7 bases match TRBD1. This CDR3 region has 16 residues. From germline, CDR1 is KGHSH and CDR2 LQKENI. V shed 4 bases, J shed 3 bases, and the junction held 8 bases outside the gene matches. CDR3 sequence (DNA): TGTGCCAGCTCACTTGACCCGGGACAGCCTAATGAAAAACTGTTTTTT. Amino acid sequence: CASSLDPGQPNEKLFF.